The 32 T cell receptor beta chains given below trace back to one sample, sequenced in a study of beta chain features in type 1 diabetes. Of the isolated RNA, all was reverse transcribed, and so the sequenced material was expressed TCRB transcripts. The method was immunoSEQ multiplex PCR; TCRdb's version includes in-frame clones alone and lacks a portion of them. The sample shows about 900,000 clones, 17% of them seen only once. The material sequenced was naive CD4+ T cells from blood. All receptors come from a woman under 30 in good health.

This chain uses TRBV10-3 with TRBJ2-1; D is unclear. The length of the CDR3 is 13 residues. Germline CDR1 reads ENHRY; CDR2 reads SYGVKD. The V gene lost 10 bases and the J gene lost 5 bases, with 15 bases spanning the gap. The CDR3 protein is CATIRDLHNEQFF. The CDR3 bases are TGTGCCACAATTAGGGATCTCCACAATGAGCAGTTCTTC.

V is TRBV27 and J is TRBJ2-5, with TRBD2 as a possible D gene (6 bases). V gave up 6 bases and J gave up 5 bases, with 16 bases separating them. The CDR3 covers 14 residues. The germline gives CDR1 MNHEY, CDR2 SMNVEV (reference sequence). The CDR3 sequence is CASRDYGKLETQYF. Written as DNA, the CDR3 is TGTGCCAGCAGGGACTATGGGAAGTTGGAGACCCAGTACTTC.

This clone has only a few counts. The junction differs from germline at one of its ends, possibly a read error. This chain joins TRBV7-7 and TRBJ2-2; D not certain. The CDR3 is 13 amino acids. Germline-derived CDR1 and CDR2 are SSHAT and FNYEAQ (reference sequence). The CDR3 coding sequence is TGTGCTAGCAGCCGACTGAACACCGGGGAGCTGTTTTTT. Translated: CASSRLNTGELFF.

The V and J genes are TRBV6-1 and TRBJ1-2, with 7 positions matching TRBD1. The CDR3 consists of 13 residues. The V gene end was trimmed by 6 bases and the J gene end by 3 bases; junction bases not matched to a gene: 4. Germline CDR1 reads MNHNS; CDR2 reads SASEGT. CDR3 DNA sequence: TGTGCCAGCAGGCCGGGACAGCACTATGGCTACACCTTC. It yields the protein CASRPGQHYGYTF.

This rearrangement joins TRBV6-5 to TRBJ2-1, with D possibly being TRBD1 or TRBD2 (7 bases each). This CDR3 has 16 residues. Trimming took off 2 bases at V and 9 bases at J, with 20 bases between the two ends. CDR1 and CDR2 (germline): MNHEY, SVGAGI. The CDR3 reads CASSYPRGGGRGEQFF. DNA for the CDR3: TGTGCCAGCAGTTACCCCCGGGGAGGGGGCCGGGGTGAGCAGTTCTTC.

This chain links TRBV6-6 with TRBJ2-5; perhaps D is TRBD1 or TRBD2 (5 bases each). Trimming took 5 bases from V and 7 from J, leaving 17 bases between them. Germline V gives CDR1 MNHNY, CDR2 SVGAGI (reference sequence). The CDR3 spans 14 residues. CDR3 loop: CASSRDGGRATQYF. The CDR3, as DNA: TGTGCCAGCAGTCGGGACGGTGGAAGGGCGACCCAGTACTTC.

This clone was counted a few times. V is TRBV5-4 and J is TRBJ2-7; 12 nucleotides agree with TRBD2. V shed 4 bases, J shed 2 bases, and the junction held 4 bases outside the gene matches. This CDR3 contains 15 residues. Germline lookup yields CDR1 SGHNT and CDR2 YYREEE (reference sequence). CDR3 in amino acids: CASSAGLAGTYEQYF. The CDR3 coding sequence is TGTGCCAGCAGCGCCGGACTAGCGGGAACCTACGAGCAGTACTTC.

This clone turned up a few times. The chain uses TRBV5-1 and TRBJ2-5, with TRBD2 matching 7 bases. The CDR3 runs 14 residues. CDR1 and CDR2 (germline): SGHRS, YFSETQ. The trim removed 3 bases at V and 3 bases at J, leaving 5 bases unmatched. The CDR3 protein is CASSSTSLKETQYF. In DNA, the CDR3 is TGCGCCAGCAGCTCGACTAGCCTCAAAGAGACCCAGTACTTC.

Points on this clone: The same CDR3 also results from other DNA sequences found in this sample. The chain couples TRBV9 to TRBJ2-1, with TRBD1 matching 8 bases. The germline CDR1 and CDR2 sequences are SGDLS and YYNGEE. The CDR3 contains 14 residues. Trimming at V came to 3 bases and at J to 4 bases, leaving 3 bases not matched to a gene. In DNA form, the CDR3 reads TGTGCCAGCAGCGCTGGACAGGGATACAATGAGCAGTTCTTC. Its translation: CASSAGQGYNEQFF. Full variable domain (outside the CDR3, taken from reference TRBV9 and TRBJ2-1): DSGVTQTPKHLITATGQRVTLRCSPRSGDLSVYWYQQSLDQGLQFLIQYYNGEERAKGNILERFSAQQFPDLHSELNLSSLELGDSALYFCASSAGQGYNEQFFGPGTRLTVL.

This clone was counted once. V usage is TRBV18 and J usage is TRBJ2-1, with unresolved D. The germline V gene has CDR1 KGHSH and CDR2 LQKENI. V lost 2 bases to trimming and J lost 0 bases, with 8 bases between them. The CDR3 totals 15 residues. CDR3 protein: CASSPNLASYNEQFF. For the CDR3, the DNA is TGTGCCAGCTCACCAAATCTGGCCTCCTACAATGAGCAGTTCTTC.

This clone was seen only a few times. As DNA, the CDR3 is TGTGCCAGCAGTCGTACCCTAGCGGGAGGTAGCACAGATACGCAGTATTTT. Translating it yields CASSRTLAGGSTDTQYF. The V gene is TRBV7-2, the J gene TRBJ2-3, with TRBD2 matching 11 bases. V was clipped by 6 bases and J by 0 bases; unmatched bases: 8. This CDR3 region has 17 residues. Germline CDR1 and CDR2: SGHTA and FQGNSA.

This clone was observed a few times. The CDR3 loop is CASSSPLRVFGPGANVLTF. Here the CDR3 DNA reads TGTGCCAGCAGCTCACCCCTTCGGGTATTCGGTCCGGGGGCCAACGTCCTGACTTTC. The rearrangement links TRBV13 to TRBJ2-6; the D is unclear. Germline V gene lookup returns CDR1 PRHDT and CDR2 FYEKMQ (reference sequence). With 4 bases removed from V and 4 bases from J, the gap between germline ends came to 23 bases. The CDR3 covers 19 residues.

The chain couples TRBV4-2 to TRBJ2-1; 10 nucleotides match TRBD1. The CDR3 runs 16 residues. Germline V gene data show CDR1 as LGHNA and CDR2 as YNFKEQ. The trim removed 1 base at V and 4 bases at J, leaving 4 bases unmatched. The CDR3 is CASSQAGQGIYNEQFF. Written as DNA, the CDR3 is TGTGCCAGCAGCCAAGCGGGACAGGGGATATACAATGAGCAGTTCTTC.

This clone has only a few counts. V gene TRBV5-1 combines with J gene TRBJ2-3, with D possibly matching TRBD2 (5 bases). In germline, CDR1 is SGHRS, CDR2 YFSETQ. V lost 5 bases to trimming and J lost 4 bases, with 17 bases between them. CDR3 size: 15 residues. CDR3 protein: CASSMGGLDSDTQYF. CDR3 DNA sequence: TGCGCCAGCAGTATGGGCGGGCTTGATTCAGATACGCAGTATTTT.

This chain links TRBV15 with TRBJ2-7; tentatively, D is TRBD1 (5 bases). The CDR3 extends over 14 amino acids. V dropped 0 bases and J dropped 0 bases, with 6 bases sitting between them. Germline values: CDR1 LNHNV, CDR2 YYDKDF (reference sequence). CDR3 nucleotides: TGTGCCACCAGCAGAGAGGACACCTCCTACGAGCAGTACTTC. It encodes CATSREDTSYEQYF.

J is TRBJ1-1 and V is TRBV29-1; D not resolved. Germline values: CDR1 SQVTM, CDR2 ANQGSEA. This CDR3 has 13 residues. Between the trimmed V and J ends, which lost 4 bases and 0 bases, there was a span of 9 bases. The CDR3 nucleotides read TGCAGCGTTGGAAAGGGCATGAACACTGAAGCTTTCTTT. It translates to CSVGKGMNTEAFF.

The chain uses TRBV5-4 and TRBJ2-3; D call uncertain. V was trimmed by 0 bases and J by 0 bases, leaving 8 bases between them. This CDR3 is 15 amino acids long. Germline V gene data show CDR1 as SGHNT and CDR2 as YYREEE (reference sequence). CDR3 sequence: CASSLAASSTDTQYF. CDR3 DNA: TGTGCCAGCAGCTTGGCCGCTTCTAGCACAGATACGCAGTATTTT.

The J gene is TRBJ1-4, the V gene TRBV28; a weak D match, TRBD1 (6 bases). Between the trimmed V and J ends, which lost 6 bases and 8 bases, there was a span of 16 bases. This CDR3 comprises 14 residues. Germline V gene sequence: CDR1 MDHEN, CDR2 SYDVKM. The CDR3 sequence is CASSPGGALEKLFF. CDR3 coding DNA: TGTGCCAGCAGCCCCGGGGGGGCCCTGGAAAAACTGTTTTTT.

The chain uses TRBV7-9 and TRBJ1-1; 7 bases map to TRBD1. This CDR3 is 17 amino acids long. The trim removed 5 bases at V and 1 base at J, leaving 13 bases unmatched. CDR1 SEHNR and CDR2 FQNEAQ come from the germline V gene (reference sequence). The CDR3 protein is CASSHTGVTVGNTEAFF. The CDR3 DNA sequence: TGTGCCAGCAGCCACACAGGGGTAACAGTAGGGAACACTGAAGCTTTCTTT.

The chain recombines TRBV7-9 with TRBJ1-1; D not certain. CDR3 length equals 14 residues. CDR1 is SEHNR and CDR2 is FQNEAQ in the germline V gene (reference sequence). Between the trimmed V and J ends, which lost 3 bases and 2 bases, there was a span of 10 bases. CDR3 loop: CASSFKPSNTEAFF. CDR3 coding DNA: TGTGCCAGCAGCTTCAAGCCCTCAAACACTGAAGCTTTCTTT.

This clone has just a few counts. This sequence joins TRBV18 and TRBJ2-2; D is unclear. The CDR3 loop spans 15 amino acids. From germline, CDR1 is KGHSH and CDR2 LQKENI. Trimming removed 2 bases at V and 2 bases at J, with 9 bases between. The CDR3 sequence: CASSPSGANTGELFF. The DNA of the CDR3 is TGTGCCAGCTCACCATCGGGCGCCAACACCGGGGAGCTGTTTTTT.

This clone appeared a few times. V and J are TRBV7-2 and TRBJ2-1; D is possibly TRBD2 (5 bases). Germline values: CDR1 SGHTA, CDR2 FQGNSA. Trimming removed 4 bases from V and 3 bases from J, with 19 bases in between. The length of the CDR3 is 17 residues. The DNA of the CDR3 is TGTGCCAGCAGCTACCGTTTTTCTAATCGGGGCTACAATGAGCAGTTCTTC. It is translated as CASSYRFSNRGYNEQFF.

In its sample, this clone was seen a few times. V gene TRBV7-2 combines with J gene TRBJ1-3; no reliable D call. The germline CDR1 and CDR2 sequences are SGHTA and FQGNSA. CDR3 length: 15 residues. The V and J ends lost 1 base and 0 bases respectively, with 7 bases between them. The DNA for the CDR3 is TGTGCCAGCAGCTTAGTGTTGGGCTCTGGAAACACCATATATTTT. It translates to CASSLVLGSGNTIYF.

This clone came up a few times. The rearrangement joins TRBV28 to TRBJ2-1; a weak D match, TRBD2 (6 bases). Germline V gene lookup returns CDR1 MDHEN and CDR2 SYDVKM. The V end was cut by 4 bases, the J end by 0 bases, with 19 bases between. This CDR3 spans 18 amino acids. The CDR3 bases are TGTGCCAGCAGTTCCCAACGACTAGTACAAAGCTCCTACAATGAGCAGTTCTTC. This encodes CASSSQRLVQSSYNEQFF.

This chain's CDR3 is CASTVSGSGPDTQYF. CDR3 bases: TGTGCCAGCACCGTTAGCGGGAGTGGGCCAGATACGCAGTATTTT. J is TRBJ2-3 and V is TRBV7-2, with TRBD2 matching over 9 bases. V lost 7 bases, J lost 4 bases, and 9 bases stayed unmatched. The CDR3 is 15 residues long. Per the germline V gene, CDR1 is SGHTA and CDR2 is FQGNSA.

This clone was picked up a small number of times. The chain links TRBV7-9 to TRBJ2-5; possible D gene TRBD2, 6 bases. This CDR3 is 13 amino acids long. The V gene lost 1 base and the J gene lost 4 bases, with 7 bases spanning the gap. Germline-derived CDR1 and CDR2 are SEHNR and FQNEAQ (reference sequence). For the CDR3, the DNA is TGTGCCAGCAGCTTAGTGGGGGGAGAGACCCAGTACTTC. It specifies CASSLVGGETQYF. The full variable domain, rest sourced from reference TRBV7-9 and TRBJ2-5, is DTGVSQNPRHKITKRGQNVTFRCDPISEHNRLYWYRQTLGQGPEFLTYFQNEAQLEKSRLLSDRFSAERPKGSFSTLEIQRTEQGDSAMYLCASSLVGGETQYFGPGTRLLVL.

This clone was seen more than once but under ten times. CDR3 coding DNA: TGTGCCAGCAGCTTAGGGGTGGCGGGAATCGACGAGCAGTACTTC. Translation: CASSLGVAGIDEQYF. The V call is TRBV11-1, the J call TRBJ2-7; D is possibly TRBD2 (6 bases). The CDR3 has 15 residues. V shed 1 base and J shed 5 bases, with 15 bases lying between them. The germline V gene has CDR1 SGHAT and CDR2 FQDESV (reference sequence).

This chain uses TRBV5-1 with TRBJ2-1; the D call may be TRBD1 or TRBD2 (5 bases each). Germline V gives CDR1 SGHRS, CDR2 YFSETQ. This CDR3 has 15 amino acids. Deletions cut 4 bases from V and 4 bases from J, with 15 bases between. The CDR3 nucleotides are TGCGCCAGCAGCCTTTGGGGGACGGAGTACAATGAGCAGTTCTTC. Translated: CASSLWGTEYNEQFF.

For the CDR3, the DNA is TGTGCCAGCAGCTCTGGGGACAGGGGGAGATATGGCTACACCTTC. It is translated as CASSSGDRGRYGYTF. The chain links TRBV9 to TRBJ1-2, with 11 bases fitting TRBD1. Losses at the gene ends were 4 bases for V and 5 bases for J; bases not matched to a gene: 7. This CDR3 is 15 amino acids long. From germline, CDR1 is SGDLS and CDR2 YYNGEE.

This rearrangement joins TRBV7-9 to TRBJ2-3; tentatively, D is TRBD2 (6 bases). V was shortened by 6 bases and J by 3 bases, with 19 bases between the two germline ends. CDR1 is SEHNR and CDR2 is FQNEAQ in the germline V gene (reference sequence). The CDR3 is made up of 16 amino acids. For the CDR3, the DNA is TGTGCCAGCAGTCCCACAGGCAACCGGGGGACAGATACGCAGTATTTT. Protein product: CASSPTGNRGTDTQYF. Looking up the rest from reference TRBV7-9 and TRBJ2-3 gives the full variable domain: DTGVSQNPRHKITKRGQNVTFRCDPISEHNRLYWYRQTLGQGPEFLTYFQNEAQLEKSRLLSDRFSAERPKGSFSTLEIQRTEQGDSAMYLCASSPTGNRGTDTQYFGPGTRLTVL.

The chain recombines TRBV9 with TRBJ2-7; no firm D call. This CDR3 has 14 residues. Germline loops: CDR1 SGDLS, CDR2 YYNGEE. The V end was cut by 0 bases, the J end by 3 bases, with 10 bases between. The CDR3 DNA reads TGTGCCAGCAGCGTAGTAATCAGACACTACGAGCAGTACTTC. Its translation is CASSVVIRHYEQYF. The complete variable domain, with remaining parts taken from reference TRBV9 and TRBJ2-7, reads DSGVTQTPKHLITATGQRVTLRCSPRSGDLSVYWYQQSLDQGLQFLIQYYNGEERAKGNILERFSAQQFPDLHSELNLSSLELGDSALYFCASSVVIRHYEQYFGPGTRLTVT.

This clone has a single count. The chain recombines TRBV4-2 with TRBJ1-2; the D is unclear. Per the germline V gene, CDR1 is LGHNA and CDR2 is YNFKEQ. V was pared by 1 base and J by 2 bases, with 8 bases between. The CDR3 runs to 14 residues. The CDR3 DNA sequence: TGTGCCAGCAGCCAAGCTATGAACAACTATGGCTACACCTTC. Translating gives CASSQAMNNYGYTF.